Presented here are 16 T cell receptor beta chains from one specimen sequenced in a study of cytotoxic CD8 clonotypes in ibrutinib-treated CLL. Using immunoSEQ multiplex PCR, the repertoire was profiled, and TCRdb retains in-frame clones only, with some absent. The sample has 160,000 or so clones; more than 80% are singletons. Sequences were derived from PBMCs, sampled after 24 months of ibrutinib treatment. These receptors all stem from a human donor with chronic lymphocytic leukemia.

This clone has a handful of counts. CDR3 residues: CASSLARRTEAFF. CDR3 sequence (DNA): TGTGCCAGCAGCTTAGCGAGACGGACTGAAGCTTTCTTT. This rearrangement joins TRBV7-2 to TRBJ1-1; no clear D gene. V was clipped by 0 bases and J by 5 bases, with 7 bases between them. CDR1 is SGHTA, CDR2 FQGNSA, per germline. The CDR3 contains 13 residues.

This clone came up many times. The chain carries TRBV14 and TRBJ2-2; D call uncertain. The germline V gene has CDR1 SGHDN and CDR2 FVKESK. Trimming left V 4 bases short and J 6 bases short, with 6 bases between. The CDR3 extends over 12 amino acids. In DNA form, the CDR3 reads TGTGCCAGCAGCCCTTTCCCCGGGGAGCTGTTTTTT. Protein: CASSPFPGELFF.

The chain is built from TRBV7-8 and TRBJ1-5; possibly TRBD1 for D (5 bases). Trimming cost V 2 bases and J 0 bases, with 5 bases left between them. Germline-derived CDR1 and CDR2 are SGHVS and FQNEAQ. This CDR3 has 14 amino acids. The CDR3 DNA reads TGTGCCAGCAGCTTACAGGGTAGCAATCAGCCCCAGCATTTT. Its protein is CASSLQGSNQPQHF.

This chain uses TRBV6-5 with TRBJ1-2; D is possibly TRBD1 (5 bases). Trimming removed 6 bases from V and 6 bases from J, with 17 bases in between. CDR1 is MNHEY and CDR2 is SVGAGI in the germline V gene. There are 14 residues in the CDR3. CDR3 nucleotide sequence: TGTGCCAGCAGCCGGACACCGGGAACGCATGGCTACACCTTC. Residues: CASSRTPGTHGYTF.

The sample holds a few counts of this clone. The rearrangement joins TRBV19 to TRBJ2-7, with D possibly being TRBD2 (5 bases). There are 13 residues in the CDR3. Per the germline V gene, CDR1 is LNHDA and CDR2 is SQIVND (reference sequence). V was shortened by 5 bases and J by 2 bases, with 10 bases between the two germline ends. The CDR3 loop reads CASSSGIAYEQYF. DNA for the CDR3: TGTGCCAGTAGTTCCGGGATTGCCTACGAGCAGTACTTC.

The chain carries TRBV19 and TRBJ2-7; TRBD1 matches 9 bases. The CDR3 spans 17 residues. Trimming removed 6 bases from V and 2 bases from J; junction bases left unmatched: 14. Germline assignment: CDR1 LNHDA and CDR2 SQIVND (reference sequence). In DNA form, the CDR3 reads TGTGCCAGTAGCGTATACGGTAAGGGACAGGGCGCCTACGAGCAGTACTTC. This encodes CASSVYGKGQGAYEQYF.

The V gene is TRBV5-1, the J gene TRBJ1-1, with a tentative D call TRBD1 (5 bases). Germline values: CDR1 SGHRS, CDR2 YFSETQ. Trimming pared 3 bases from V and 0 bases from J, leaving 9 bases between. The CDR3 totals 14 residues. This CDR3 reads CASSSDTVNTEAFF. The CDR3 DNA sequence: TGCGCCAGCAGCTCGGACACAGTGAACACTGAAGCTTTCTTT.

This chain connects TRBV19 to TRBJ1-1; 9 positions match TRBD1. With 7 bases clipped from V and 11 bases from J, the junction kept 8 bases outside the gene matches. Germline loops: CDR1 LNHDA, CDR2 SQIVND (reference sequence). This CDR3 has 12 residues. This CDR3 is CASNSYRGPAFF. The CDR3 bases are TGTGCCAGTAATTCCTACAGGGGGCCGGCTTTCTTT.

The J gene is TRBJ1-1, the V gene TRBV19; weak D call: TRBD1 (5 bases). This CDR3 region has 12 residues. Between the trimmed V and J ends, which lost 4 bases and 10 bases, there was a span of 13 bases. CDR1 is LNHDA and CDR2 is SQIVND in the germline V gene (reference sequence). CDR3 bases: TGTGCCAGTAGTAGGACACCCGACGGAGCTTTCTTT. Translation gives CASSRTPDGAFF. The complete variable domain, with remaining parts taken from reference TRBV19 and TRBJ1-1, reads DGGITQSPKYLFRKEGQNVTLSCEQNLNHDAMYWYRQDPGQGLRLIYYSQIVNDFQKGDIAEGYSVSREKKESFPLTVTSAQKNPTAFYLCASSRTPDGAFFGQGTRLTVV.

V usage is TRBV2 and J usage is TRBJ2-1; 10 bases line up with TRBD2. The CDR3 has 13 amino acids. V gave up 4 bases and J gave up 9 bases; unmatched junction bases: 3. Germline V gene sequence: CDR1 SNHLY, CDR2 FYNNEI. The CDR3 nucleotides read TGTGCCAGCAGTGGACTAGCGGGCTCTGAGCAGTTCTTC. It is translated as CASSGLAGSEQFF.

CDR3 coding DNA: TGCAGCGGTGACCCTCCGGGAGGATTGAATGAGCAGTTCTTC. Translated: CSGDPPGGLNEQFF. The V gene is TRBV29-1, the J gene TRBJ2-1, with 7 bases fitting TRBD2. Per the germline V gene, CDR1 is SQVTM and CDR2 is ANQGSEA. Trimming took 7 bases from V and 7 from J; bases not matched to a gene: 13. The CDR3 consists of 14 residues.

The V gene is TRBV7-2, the J gene TRBJ1-5; D unresolved. The germline gives CDR1 SGHTA, CDR2 FQGNSA. The V end lost 1 base, the J end lost 2 bases, and 15 bases lay between the germline ends. There are 17 residues in the CDR3. The CDR3 here is CASSLVGGSRGNQPQHF. Written as DNA, the CDR3 is TGTGCCAGCAGCTTAGTAGGTGGGTCGAGGGGCAATCAGCCCCAGCATTTT.

V is TRBV30 and J is TRBJ2-7, with D unclear. Trimming left V 3 bases short and J 7 bases short, with 22 bases between. Germline V CDR1 and CDR2: GTSNPN, SVGIG (reference sequence). CDR3 length: 15 amino acids. The CDR3 spells CAWSPPLIASREQYF. The CDR3 nucleotides are TGTGCCTGGAGCCCCCCCTTAATAGCCTCCCGGGAGCAGTACTTC.

The chain uses TRBV6-1 and TRBJ2-5, with TRBD2 matching over 7 bases. The V gene's germline CDR1 is MNHNS and CDR2 SASEGT. The CDR3 contains 15 residues. The trim removed 0 bases at V and 9 bases at J, leaving 10 bases unmatched. The CDR3 nucleotides read TGTGCCAGCAGTGAAGCAGGGGCAATCCGGGGGGCCCAGTACTTC. As protein: CASSEAGAIRGAQYF.

The chain has TRBV29-1 and TRBJ2-1, with D tentatively TRBD1 (5 bases). This CDR3 contains 14 residues. Trimming pared 3 bases from V and 0 bases from J, leaving 9 bases between. Germline V gene data show CDR1 as SQVTM and CDR2 as ANQGSEA. The CDR3: CSVDQGSSYNEQFF. CDR3 in DNA: TGCAGCGTTGATCAGGGAAGCTCCTACAATGAGCAGTTCTTC.

The gene calls are TRBV9 and TRBJ1-2; TRBD1 is a possible D gene (6 bases). Germline CDR1 reads SGDLS; CDR2 reads YYNGEE. The CDR3 totals 14 residues. Trimming cost V 4 bases and J 4 bases, with 14 bases left between them. DNA for the CDR3: TGTGCCAGCAGCTCGGGACAACGAGGCTATGGCTACACCTTC. Translated, it gives CASSSGQRGYGYTF.